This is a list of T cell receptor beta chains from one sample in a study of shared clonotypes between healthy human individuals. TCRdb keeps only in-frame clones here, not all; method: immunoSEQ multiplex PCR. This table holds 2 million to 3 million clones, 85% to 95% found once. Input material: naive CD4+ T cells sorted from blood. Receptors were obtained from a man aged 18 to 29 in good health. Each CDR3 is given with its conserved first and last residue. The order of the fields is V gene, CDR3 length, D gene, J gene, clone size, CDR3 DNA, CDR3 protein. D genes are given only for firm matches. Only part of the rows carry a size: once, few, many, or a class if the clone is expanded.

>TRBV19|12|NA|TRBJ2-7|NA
TGTGCCAGTTCGAGCGGTTCCTACGAGCAGTACTTC
CASSSGSYEQYF
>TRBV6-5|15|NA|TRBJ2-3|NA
TGTGCCAGCAGTTACGGGGGTCCGAGCACAGATACGCAGTATTTT
CASSYGGPSTDTQYF
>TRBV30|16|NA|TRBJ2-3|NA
TGTGCCTGGAGACCGAAGGGGCGGCTCACGGCAGATACGCAGTATTTT
CAWRPKGRLTADTQYF
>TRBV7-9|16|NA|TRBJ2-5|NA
TGTGCCAGCAGCTTACACCCGACTGCCTACCGAGAGACCCAGTACTTC
CASSLHPTAYRETQYF
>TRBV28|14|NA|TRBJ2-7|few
TGTGCCAGCGATAGTCTCTCCTCCGGGGCATCCAAGTACTTC
CASDSLSSGASKYF
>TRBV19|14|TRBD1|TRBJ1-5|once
TGTGCCAGTAGTATTAGAGGGGGCGGGCAGCCCCAGCATTTT
CASSIRGGGQPQHF
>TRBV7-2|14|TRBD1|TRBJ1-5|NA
TGTGCCAGCAGCTCCAGGGGGCAGGTTCAGCCCCAGCATTTT
CASSSRGQVQPQHF
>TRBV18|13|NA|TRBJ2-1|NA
TGTGCCAGCTCACCGGCCGGGGGCAATGAGCAGTTCTTC
CASSPAGGNEQFF
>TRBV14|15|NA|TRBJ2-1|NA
TGTGCCAGCAGCCAAGTCAAAAAGGGCAGGAATGAGCAGTTCTTC
CASSQVKKGRNEQFF
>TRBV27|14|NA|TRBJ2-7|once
TGTGCCAGCAGTTTTCGGGGGCGCATCGGCGAGCAGTACTTC
CASSFRGRIGEQYF
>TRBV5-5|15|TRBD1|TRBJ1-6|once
TGTGCCAGCAGCAGGGACAGGACTACAACCGGGCCCCTCCACTTT
CASSRDRTTTGPLHF
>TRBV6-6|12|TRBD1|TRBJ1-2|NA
TGTGCCAGCATTGGACAGGGATATGGCTACACCTTC
CASIGQGYGYTF
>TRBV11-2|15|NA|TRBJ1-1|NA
TGTGCCAGCAGCCTGGTATTAGGGCCTGGCACTGAAGCTTTCTTT
CASSLVLGPGTEAFF
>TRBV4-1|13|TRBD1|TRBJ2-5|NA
TGCGCCAGCAGCCTGGGACAGTGGGAGACCCAGTACTTC
CASSLGQWETQYF
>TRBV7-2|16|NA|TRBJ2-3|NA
TGTGCCAGCAGCTTAGCTGCGCTCGTCCGCACAGATACGCAGTATTTT
CASSLAALVRTDTQYF
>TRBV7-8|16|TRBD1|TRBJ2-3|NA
TGTGCCAGCAGCCGAAGGACAGGGACGGCATCTCATACGCAGTATTTT
CASSRRTGTASHTQYF
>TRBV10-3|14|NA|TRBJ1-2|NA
TGTGCCATCAGAGACCCGGTTGACAGATACGGCTACACCTTC
CAIRDPVDRYGYTF
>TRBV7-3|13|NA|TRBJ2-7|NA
TGTGCCAGCAGCACCTCCCAGGTCGGCGAGCAGTACTTC
CASSTSQVGEQYF
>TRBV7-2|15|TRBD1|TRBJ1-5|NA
TGTGCCAGCAGCTTGGACAGGGGGAACAGTCAGCCCCAGCATTTT
CASSLDRGNSQPQHF
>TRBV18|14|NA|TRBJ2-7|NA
TGTGCCAGCTCACCAACACAGATGATATACGAGCAGTACTTC
CASSPTQMIYEQYF
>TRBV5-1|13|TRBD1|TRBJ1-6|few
TGCGCCAGCAGCTTGGAAGGACAGGGCCTCCTCCACTTT
CASSLEGQGLLHF
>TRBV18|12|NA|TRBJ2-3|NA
TGTGCCAGCTCACCCGCGATTGATACGCAGTATTTT
CASSPAIDTQYF
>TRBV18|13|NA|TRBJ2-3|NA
TGTGCCAGCTCCCCAGGGGAAGGAGATACGCAGTATTTT
CASSPGEGDTQYF
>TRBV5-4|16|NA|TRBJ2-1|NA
TGTGCCAGCAGCTTGTCCCGGGACCTACTCTACAATGAGCAGTTCTTC
CASSLSRDLLYNEQFF
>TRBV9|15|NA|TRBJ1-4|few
TGTGCCAGCAGCGTAGGGTTGGTCTCGGGGGAAAAACTGTTTTTT
CASSVGLVSGEKLFF
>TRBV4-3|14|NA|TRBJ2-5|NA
TGCGCCAGCAGCCAAGAGGCTAGAACCGAGACCCAGTACTTC
CASSQEARTETQYF
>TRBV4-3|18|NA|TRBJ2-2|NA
TGCGCCAGCAGCCAAGATGGATTGCCGAAAAAAAAGGCCGGGGAGCTGTTTTTT
CASSQDGLPKKKAGELFF
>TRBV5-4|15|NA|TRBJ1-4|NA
TGTGCCAGCAGCCGGGGGGGTTTTGGTAATGAAAAACTGTTTTTT
CASSRGGFGNEKLFF
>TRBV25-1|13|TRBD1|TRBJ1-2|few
TGTGCCAGCAGTGGCACCGGGACAGTGTCCTACACCTTC
CASSGTGTVSYTF
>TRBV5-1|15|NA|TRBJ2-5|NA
TGCGCCAGCAGCTTGGTGGGGGTTCAGGGGGAGACCCAGTACTTC
CASSLVGVQGETQYF
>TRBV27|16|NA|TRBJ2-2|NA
TGTGCCAGCATTCCGACGGGTCGATCGAACACCGGGGAGCTGTTTTTT
CASIPTGRSNTGELFF
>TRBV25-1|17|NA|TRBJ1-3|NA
TGTGCCAGCAGTCCCTCCCGTGGACTAGCCCCGGGAAACACCATATATTTT
CASSPSRGLAPGNTIYF
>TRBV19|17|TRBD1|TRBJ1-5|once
TGTGCCAGTAGTATAATCGGGACAGGGGTTGGAAATCAGCCCCAGCATTTT
CASSIIGTGVGNQPQHF
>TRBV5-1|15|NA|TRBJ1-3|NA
TGCGCCAGCAGCTTGGACGGGAGGTCAGGAAACACCATATATTTT
CASSLDGRSGNTIYF
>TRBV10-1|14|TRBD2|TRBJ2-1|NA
TGCGCCAGCAGTTCCGGGACTAGCGTCAGCGAGCAGTTCTTC
CASSSGTSVSEQFF
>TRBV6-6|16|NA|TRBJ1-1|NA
TGTGCCAGCAGGGGGCCGGGACACCTGATGAACACTGAAGCTTTCTTT
CASRGPGHLMNTEAFF
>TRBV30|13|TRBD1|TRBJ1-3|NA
TGTGCCTGGGGGACAGGGGGTGGAAACACCATATATTTT
CAWGTGGGNTIYF
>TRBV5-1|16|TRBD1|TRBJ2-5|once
TGCGCCAGCAGCTTGTATAGGTCAGGGGGTCAAGAGACCCAGTACTTC
CASSLYRSGGQETQYF
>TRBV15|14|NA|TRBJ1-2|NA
TGTGCCACCAGCAGAGATCCGGGACCTTATGGCTACACCTTC
CATSRDPGPYGYTF
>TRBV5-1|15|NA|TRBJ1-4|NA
TGCGCCAGCAGCCCTGGTGGGGTGACTAATGAAAAACTGTTTTTT
CASSPGGVTNEKLFF
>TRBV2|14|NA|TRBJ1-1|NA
TGTGCCAGCAGTGAGGGGGGTCTGAACACTGAAGCTTTCTTT
CASSEGGLNTEAFF
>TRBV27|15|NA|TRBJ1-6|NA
TGTGCCAGCAGTTTATTCAGAACAAATAATTCACCCCTCCACTTT
CASSLFRTNNSPLHF
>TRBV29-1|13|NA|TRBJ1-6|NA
TGCAGCGTTGAAGAAGGCCCCAATTCACCCCTCCACTTT
CSVEEGPNSPLHF
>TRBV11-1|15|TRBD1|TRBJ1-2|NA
TGTGCCAGCAGCCGCACAGGGGGTGAAAACTATGGCTACACCTTC
CASSRTGGENYGYTF
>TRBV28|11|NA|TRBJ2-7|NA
TGTGCCAGCAGCCTAGCGTACGAGCAGTACTTC
CASSLAYEQYF
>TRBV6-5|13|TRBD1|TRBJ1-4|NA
TGTGCCAGCACCGAGGGACAGGGTGAAAAACTGTTTTTT
CASTEGQGEKLFF
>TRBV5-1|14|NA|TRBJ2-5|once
TGCGCCAGCAGCTTGGGAGACCTCCAAGAGACCCAGTACTTC
CASSLGDLQETQYF
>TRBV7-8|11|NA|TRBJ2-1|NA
TGTGCCAGCAGCCACAGCAATGAGCAGTTCTTC
CASSHSNEQFF
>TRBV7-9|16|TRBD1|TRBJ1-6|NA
TGTGCCAGCAGCTTAGCGACAGGGGGCCAGAATTCACCCCTCCACTTT
CASSLATGGQNSPLHF
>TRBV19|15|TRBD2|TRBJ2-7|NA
TGTGCCAGTAGTATAACGGCTAGCGGGAGCTACGAGCAGTACTTC
CASSITASGSYEQYF
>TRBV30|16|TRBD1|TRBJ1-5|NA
TGTGCCTGGACGACCGGTTACAGGGGGCAAGGCCAGCCCCAGCATTTT
CAWTTGYRGQGQPQHF